This T cell receptor beta chain derives from a study of T-cell reconstitution after alpha-beta-depleted transplantation in children. Preparation of the TCRbeta library involved a method that used unique molecular identifiers. Each CDR3 protein gets one entry after TCRdb re-called the PCR reads with MiXCR. The table has about 200,000 distinct CDR3 sequences, about 14% seen once. This receptor was taken from a human donor who donated a stem cell graft to a child with acute lymphoblastic leukemia. Sequencing used PBMCs from the stem cell graft donor, obtained from the stem cell graft.

For the CDR3, the DNA is TGCAGCGTTGAGTCGGGCAACGAGCAGTACTTC. Translation gives CSVESGNEQYF. The J gene is TRBJ2-7, the V gene TRBV29-1; no firm D call. The ends were cut back, 3 bases at V and 5 bases at J, with 8 bases in the middle. CDR3 length: 11 residues. From germline, CDR1 is SQVTM and CDR2 ANQGSEA.